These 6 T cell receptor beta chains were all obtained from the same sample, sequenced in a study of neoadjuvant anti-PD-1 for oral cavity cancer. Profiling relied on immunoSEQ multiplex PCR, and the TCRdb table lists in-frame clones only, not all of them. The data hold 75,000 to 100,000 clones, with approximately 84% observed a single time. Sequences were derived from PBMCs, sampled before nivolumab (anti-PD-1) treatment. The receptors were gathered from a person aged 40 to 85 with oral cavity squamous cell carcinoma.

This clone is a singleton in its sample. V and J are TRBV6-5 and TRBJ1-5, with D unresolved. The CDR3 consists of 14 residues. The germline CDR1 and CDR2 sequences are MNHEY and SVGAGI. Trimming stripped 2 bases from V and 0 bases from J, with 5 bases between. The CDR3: CASSYGPSNQPQHF. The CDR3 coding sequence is TGTGCCAGCAGTTACGGGCCTAGCAATCAGCCCCAGCATTTT.

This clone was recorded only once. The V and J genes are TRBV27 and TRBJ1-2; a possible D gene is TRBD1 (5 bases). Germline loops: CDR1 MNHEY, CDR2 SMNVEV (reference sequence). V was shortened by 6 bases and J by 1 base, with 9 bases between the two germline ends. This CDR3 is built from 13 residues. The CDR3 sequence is CASSPGFNYGYTF. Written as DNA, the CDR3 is TGTGCCAGCAGCCCAGGGTTTAACTATGGCTACACCTTC.

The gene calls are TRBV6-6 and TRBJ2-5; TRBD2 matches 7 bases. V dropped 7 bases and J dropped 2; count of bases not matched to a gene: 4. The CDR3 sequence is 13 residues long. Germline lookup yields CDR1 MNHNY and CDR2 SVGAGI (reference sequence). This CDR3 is CASKRGVQETQYF. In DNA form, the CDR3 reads TGTGCCAGCAAGCGGGGCGTTCAAGAGACCCAGTACTTC.

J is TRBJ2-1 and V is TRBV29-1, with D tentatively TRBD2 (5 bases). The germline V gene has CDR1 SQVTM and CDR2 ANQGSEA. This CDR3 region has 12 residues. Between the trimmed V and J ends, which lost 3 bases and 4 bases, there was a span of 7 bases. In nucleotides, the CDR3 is TGCAGCGTTGAGAGGGTGTACAATGAGCAGTTCTTC. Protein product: CSVERVYNEQFF.

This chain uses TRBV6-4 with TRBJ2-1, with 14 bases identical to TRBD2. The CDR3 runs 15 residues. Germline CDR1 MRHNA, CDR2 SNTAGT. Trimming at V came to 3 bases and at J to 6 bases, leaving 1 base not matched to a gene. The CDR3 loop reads CASSEGLAGANEQFF. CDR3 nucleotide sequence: TGTGCCAGCAGTGAGGGACTAGCGGGAGCCAATGAGCAGTTCTTC.

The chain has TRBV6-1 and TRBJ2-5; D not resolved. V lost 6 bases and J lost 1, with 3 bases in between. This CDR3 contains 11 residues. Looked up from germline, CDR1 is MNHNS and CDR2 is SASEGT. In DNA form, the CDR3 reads TGTGCCAGCAGACTCCAAGAGACCCAGTACTTC. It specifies CASRLQETQYF.